A selection of T cell receptor beta chains follows, all from one sample in a study of OX40 agonist ivuxolimab in advanced cancers. Clones were read by immunoSEQ multiplex PCR, and TCRdb kept only the in-frame ones, dropping some. The sample holds about 72,000 clones, 80% to 85% seen once. Sample: CD4+ or CD8+ T cells sorted from blood, taken in a trial of the OX40 agonist ivuxolimab. The receptor source for this set is an adult with an advanced solid tumor such as melanoma, head and neck, liver or kidney cancer. Each CDR3 is given with its conserved first and last residue. D genes are given only for firm matches. Some rows have no size entry. The others give once, few or many, or a class for an expanded clone.

>TRBV5-1|-|-|TRBJ2-7
TGCGCCAGCGGCGAGACAGTCTCCTACGAGCAGTACTTC
CASGETVSYEQYF
>TRBV11-2|TRBD1|-|TRBJ1-2
TGTGCCAGCAGCCCCCGGGACAGAGCTAACTATGGCTACACCTTC
CASSPRDRANYGYTF
>TRBV7-2|-|-|TRBJ1-1
TGTGCCAGCAGCCAAATAGGTCGGGGAAGGGATGAAGCTTTCTTT
CASSQIGRGRDEAFF
>TRBV27|-|-|TRBJ1-5
TGTGCCAGCAGTTTACTTGGGGACGTCAATCAGCCCCAGCATTTT
CASSLLGDVNQPQHF
>TRBV5-4|-|-|TRBJ2-5
TGTGCCAGCAGCTTTCTCCCTCTCGGGCGGCGCCAAGAGACCCAGTACTTC
CASSFLPLGRRQETQYF
>TRBV11-2|TRBD1|-|TRBJ2-5
TGTGCCAGCAGCTTAGGAGGACAGGGGAAAGAGACCCAGTACTTC
CASSLGGQGKETQYF
>TRBV30|-|-|TRBJ2-3
TGTGCCTGGACTTCGGATAGACCAGATACGCAGTATTTT
CAWTSDRPDTQYF
>TRBV7-2|TRBD2|-|TRBJ2-3
TGTGCCAGCAGCTTAGACCGGGCGGGAGGGACGCAGTATTTT
CASSLDRAGGTQYF
>TRBV6-1|-|-|TRBJ1-4
TGTGCCAGCAGAGGGGGAGTAACTAATGAAAAACTGTTTTTT
CASRGGVTNEKLFF
>TRBV29-1|-|-|TRBJ1-4
TGCAGCGTTGCAAGGGCGGTTGGGACTAATGAAAAACTGTTTTTT
CSVARAVGTNEKLFF
>TRBV19|TRBD1|-|TRBJ2-7
TGTGCCAGTAAACCGGGACAGGGCTATAGCGAGCAGTACTTC
CASKPGQGYSEQYF
>TRBV16|-|-|TRBJ1-1
TGTGCCAGCCGCCAAATGAACACTGAAGCTTTCTTT
CASRQMNTEAFF
>TRBV25-1|-|-|TRBJ1-1
TGTGCCAGCAGTGAATCAGGGAAAGAAGCTTTCTTT
CASSESGKEAFF
>TRBV10-3|TRBD1|-|TRBJ1-1
TGTGCCATCAGTGGACAGGGAACCGCGAACACTGAAGCTTTCTTT
CAISGQGTANTEAFF
>TRBV5-1|TRBD1|-|TRBJ1-1
TGCGCCAGCAGCGGGACAGGGCTAATGGACACTGAAGCTTTCTTT
CASSGTGLMDTEAFF
>TRBV7-8|TRBD1|-|TRBJ2-5
TGTGCCAGCAGCTCGCCGGACAGGACCAAGACCCAGTACTTC
CASSSPDRTKTQYF
>TRBV19|-|-|TRBJ2-7
TGTGCCAGTAAGACAGGCAATCAAGCCTACGAGCAGTACTTC
CASKTGNQAYEQYF
>TRBV2|TRBD1|-|TRBJ2-5
TGTGCCACCGACAGGGCCCAAGAGACCCAGTACTTC
CATDRAQETQYF
>TRBV29-1|-|-|TRBJ1-4
TGCAGCGTTGGGGCAACTAATGAAAAACTGTTTTTT
CSVGATNEKLFF
>TRBV9|TRBD2|few|TRBJ2-7
TGTGCCAGCAGCGTAGCGTCTAGCGGGGCACCCTACGAGCAGTACTTC
CASSVASSGAPYEQYF
>TRBV5-4|-|-|TRBJ2-5
TGTGCCAGCAGCGTCGGACAAGCCGGACAAGAGACCCAGTACTTC
CASSVGQAGQETQYF
>TRBV6-5|-|-|TRBJ1-3
TGTGCCAGCAGTACGGTTTTTGGACCTGGAAACACCATATATTTT
CASSTVFGPGNTIYF
>TRBV10-3|TRBD1|-|TRBJ1-2
TGTGCCATCAGTGGCTCCGGACAGGATAACTATGGCTACACCTTC
CAISGSGQDNYGYTF
>TRBV15|TRBD1|once|TRBJ2-2
TGTGCCACCAGCAGAGATGGGGCTCTGGGACAGAAACCGAACACCGGGGAGCTGTTTTTT
CATSRDGALGQKPNTGELFF
>TRBV7-6|TRBD1|-|TRBJ1-3
TGTGCCAGCAGCTTAGAGGGGGCTCTCTCTGGAAACACCATATATTTT
CASSLEGALSGNTIYF
>TRBV19|-|-|TRBJ1-1
TGTGCCAGTAGTAGGGAGACAGTGAACACTGAAGCTTTCTTT
CASSRETVNTEAFF
>TRBV19|TRBD2|few|TRBJ2-7
TGTGCCAGTAGTAAGGGGCTAGCGGGAGTAAGGCCCTACGAGCAGTACTTC
CASSKGLAGVRPYEQYF
>TRBV7-3|TRBD2|-|TRBJ2-2
TGTGCCAGCAGCTGGTCTGCGGGGGGAACCGGGGAGCTGTTTTTT
CASSWSAGGTGELFF
>TRBV19|TRBD2|-|TRBJ2-3
TGTGCCAGTAGTGAGACTAGCGGGGCCACAGATACGCAGTATTTT
CASSETSGATDTQYF
>TRBV6-1|-|-|TRBJ1-5
TGTGCCAGTCTCCTATCAGACAATCAGCCCCAGCATTTT
CASLLSDNQPQHF
>TRBV28|-|once|TRBJ2-5
TGTGCCAGCGGACTGGAGGGGGCGGTAGTTGACGGAGAGACCCAGTACTTC
CASGLEGAVVDGETQYF